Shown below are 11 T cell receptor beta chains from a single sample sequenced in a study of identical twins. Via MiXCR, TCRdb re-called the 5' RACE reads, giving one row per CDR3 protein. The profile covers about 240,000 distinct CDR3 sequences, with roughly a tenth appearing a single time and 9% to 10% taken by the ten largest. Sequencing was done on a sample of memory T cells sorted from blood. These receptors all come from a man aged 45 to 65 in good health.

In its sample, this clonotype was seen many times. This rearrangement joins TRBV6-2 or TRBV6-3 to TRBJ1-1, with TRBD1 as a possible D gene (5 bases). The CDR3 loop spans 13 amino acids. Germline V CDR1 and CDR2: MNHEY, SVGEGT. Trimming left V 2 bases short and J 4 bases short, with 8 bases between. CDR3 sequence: CASSYGASTEAFF. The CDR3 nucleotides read TGTGCCAGCAGTTACGGGGCCAGCACTGAAGCTTTCTTT.

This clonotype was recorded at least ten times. In DNA, the CDR3 is TGCGCCAGCAGCCAAGACGGGGCCACGAACACCGGGGAGCTGTTTTTT. Protein: CASSQDGATNTGELFF. V gene TRBV4-3 combines with J gene TRBJ2-2, with D perhaps TRBD1 or TRBD2 (5 bases each). V lost 0 bases and J 0 bases, leaving 8 bases between the germline ends. Per the germline V gene, CDR1 is LGHNA and CDR2 is YSLEER. This CDR3 contains 16 residues.

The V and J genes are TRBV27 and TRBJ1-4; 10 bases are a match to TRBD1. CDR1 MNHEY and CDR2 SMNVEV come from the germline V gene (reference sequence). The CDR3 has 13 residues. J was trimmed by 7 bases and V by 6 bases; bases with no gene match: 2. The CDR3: CASSGQGGEKLFF. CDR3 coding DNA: TGTGCCAGCAGCGGACAGGGGGGTGAAAAACTGTTTTTT.

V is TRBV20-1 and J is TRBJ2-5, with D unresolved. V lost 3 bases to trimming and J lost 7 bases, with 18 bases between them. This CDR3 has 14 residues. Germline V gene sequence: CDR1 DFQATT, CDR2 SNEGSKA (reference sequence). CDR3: CSASTGFKKGTQYF. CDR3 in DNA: TGCAGTGCTAGTACCGGCTTCAAAAAAGGGACCCAGTACTTC.

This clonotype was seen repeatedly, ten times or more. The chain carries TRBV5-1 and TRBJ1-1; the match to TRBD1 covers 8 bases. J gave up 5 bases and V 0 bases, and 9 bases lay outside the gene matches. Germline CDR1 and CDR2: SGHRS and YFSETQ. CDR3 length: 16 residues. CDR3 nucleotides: TGCGCCAGCAGCTTGGGAACCACAGGGGGGATAACTGAAGCTTTCTTT. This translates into CASSLGTTGGITEAFF.

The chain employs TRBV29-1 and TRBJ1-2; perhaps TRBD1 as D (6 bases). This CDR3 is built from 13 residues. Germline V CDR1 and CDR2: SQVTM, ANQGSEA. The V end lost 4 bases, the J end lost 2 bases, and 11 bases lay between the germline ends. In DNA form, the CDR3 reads TGCAGCGTTGGGTTAGGGGGAAACTATGGCTACACCTTC. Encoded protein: CSVGLGGNYGYTF.

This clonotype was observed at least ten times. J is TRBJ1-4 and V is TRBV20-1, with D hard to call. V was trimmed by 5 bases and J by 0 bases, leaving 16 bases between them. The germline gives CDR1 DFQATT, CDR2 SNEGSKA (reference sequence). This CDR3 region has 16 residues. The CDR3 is CSASDRLISTNEKLFF. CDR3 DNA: TGCAGTGCTTCCGACCGCCTTATCTCAACTAATGAAAAACTGTTTTTT.

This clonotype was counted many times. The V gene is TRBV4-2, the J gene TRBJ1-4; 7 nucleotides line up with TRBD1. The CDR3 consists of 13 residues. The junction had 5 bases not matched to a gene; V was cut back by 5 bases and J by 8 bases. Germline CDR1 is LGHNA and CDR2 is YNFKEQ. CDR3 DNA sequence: TGTGCCAGCAGCAGGGGGCGTAGGGAAAAACTGTTTTTT. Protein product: CASSRGRREKLFF.

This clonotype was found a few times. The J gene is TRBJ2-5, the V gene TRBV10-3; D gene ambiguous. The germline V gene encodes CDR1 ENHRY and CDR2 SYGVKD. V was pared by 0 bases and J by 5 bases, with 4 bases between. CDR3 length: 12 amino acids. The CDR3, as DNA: TGTGCCATCAGTGAGTCCACGGAGACCCAGTACTTC. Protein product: CAISESTETQYF.

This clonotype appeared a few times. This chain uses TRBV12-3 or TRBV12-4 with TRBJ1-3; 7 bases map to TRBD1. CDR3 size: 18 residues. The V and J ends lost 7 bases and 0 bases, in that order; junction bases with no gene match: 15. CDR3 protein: CASNRDSLGHVSGNTIYF. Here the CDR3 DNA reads TGTGCCAGCAACCGGGACAGCTTAGGACATGTCTCTGGAAACACCATATATTTT.

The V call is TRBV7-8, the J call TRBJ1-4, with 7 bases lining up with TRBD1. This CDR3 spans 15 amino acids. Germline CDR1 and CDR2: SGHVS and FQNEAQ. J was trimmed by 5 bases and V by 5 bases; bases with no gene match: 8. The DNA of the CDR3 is TGTGCCAGCAGCGCCCACAGGGGTCCGAATGAAAAACTGTTTTTT. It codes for CASSAHRGPNEKLFF.